This T cell receptor (beta chain) was observed in a study of blood T cells in healthy people across ages. Total RNA, at least 6 micrograms per sample, came from PBMCs. V gave up 4 bases and J gave up 7 bases; unmatched junction bases: 5. The CDR3 extends over 13 amino acids. From germline, CDR1 is MDHEN and CDR2 SYDVKM. The use of a sample-barcoded 5' primer and a J-beta primer mix characterized a second PCR of roughly 7 to 11 cycles. TCRdb re-called the 5' RACE reads with MiXCR, one entry per CDR3 protein. This table has some 1.8 million distinct CDR3 sequences, about 39% appearing once. The sequence derives from a human donor in good health. Sequencing was carried out using blood. V is TRBV28 and J is TRBJ1-2; 8 bases match TRBD1. The DNA of the CDR3 is TGTGCCAGCAGTTCGCAGGGGGCGAGTGGCTACACCTTC. Residues: CASSSQGASGYTF.